One and the same sample provided the 22 T cell receptor beta chains below, sequenced in a study of cytomegalovirus exposure and HLA in healthy donors. PCR primers comprised 60 Vbeta and 13 Jbeta primers. The assay was immunoSEQ multiplex PCR, and TCRdb's table has in-frame clones only and misses some. Of 95,000 to 150,000 clones listed, about 85% were seen once; the top ten hold 3% to 4%. The source material was PBMCs. These receptor sequences come from a man aged 18 to 35 in good health and CMV-seropositive.

The V and J genes are TRBV6-5 and TRBJ2-2; D might be TRBD1 (6 bases). Trimming stripped 0 bases from V and 6 bases from J, with 11 bases between. The CDR3 extends over 15 amino acids. Germline CDR1 reads MNHEY; CDR2 reads SVGAGI. Here the CDR3 reads CASSYSAGAPGELFF. CDR3 bases: TGTGCCAGCAGTTACTCGGCAGGGGCCCCCGGGGAGCTGTTTTTT.

This sequence joins TRBV5-5 and TRBJ1-1; D uncertain. V lost 4 bases, J lost 1 base, and 8 bases lay in between. The length of the CDR3 is 13 residues. CDR1 is SGHKS, CDR2 YYEKEE, per germline (reference sequence). The CDR3 region has the DNA TGTGCCAGCAGCCCATACGGGAACACTGAAGCTTTCTTT. The encoded protein is CASSPYGNTEAFF.

The chain is built from TRBV19 and TRBJ1-4, with a tentative D call TRBD1 (5 bases). V lost 2 bases and J 6 bases, leaving 10 bases between the germline ends. In germline, CDR1 is LNHDA, CDR2 SQIVND (reference sequence). The CDR3 contains 14 residues. CDR3 nucleotides: TGTGCCAGTAGTATACAGGGCGTCGATGAAAAACTGTTTTTT. Translation gives CASSIQGVDEKLFF.

In this sample, this clone turned up once. The V gene is TRBV2, the J gene TRBJ2-1, with TRBD1 identical over 10 bases. Germline-derived CDR1 and CDR2 are SNHLY and FYNNEI. This CDR3 region has 16 residues. Trimming took 4 bases from V and 6 from J; bases not matched to a gene: 9. The CDR3 reads CASSGGTGVRINEQFF. DNA for the CDR3: TGTGCCAGCAGTGGGGGGACAGGGGTCCGAATCAATGAGCAGTTCTTC. The full variable domain, its missing parts supplied by reference TRBV2 and TRBJ2-1, is EPEVTQTPSHQVTQMGQEVILRCVPISNHLYFYWYRQILGQKVEFLVSFYNNEISEKSEIFDDQFSVERPDGSNFTLKIRSTKLEDSAMYFCASSGGTGVRINEQFFGPGTRLTVL.

This clone was counted only a few times. The V call is TRBV30, the J call TRBJ1-1, with D possibly TRBD1 on 5 matching bases. Trimming removed 1 base at V and 4 bases at J, with 10 bases between. The CDR3 contains 13 residues. From germline, CDR1 is GTSNPN and CDR2 SVGIG (reference sequence). Here the CDR3 reads CAWSAGGPTEAFF. The CDR3 bases are TGTGCCTGGAGTGCGGGGGGTCCCACTGAAGCTTTCTTT.

The CDR3 DNA sequence: TGCGCCAGCAGCCAAGATGGCAGCGGAGACAATGAGCAGTTCTTC. Amino acids: CASSQDGSGDNEQFF. This chain links TRBV4-3 with TRBJ2-1; weak D call: TRBD2 (5 bases). The V end was cut by 0 bases, the J end by 5 bases, with 11 bases between. The CDR3 sequence is 15 residues long. Germline V gene data show CDR1 as LGHNA and CDR2 as YSLEER.

The chain combines TRBV2 with TRBJ2-7, with 7 bases fitting TRBD1. The CDR3 contains 15 residues. The ends lost 2 bases at V and 5 bases at J; junction bases unmatched: 9. Germline V gene data show CDR1 as SNHLY and CDR2 as FYNNEI. The DNA for the CDR3 is TGTGCCAGCAGTGAACGTTTCGACAGGGCCGACGAGCAGTACTTC. Protein sequence: CASSERFDRADEQYF.

Remarks on this clone: At one of its ends the junction is not consistent with the germline gene, which may arise from a read error. The gene calls are TRBV10-3 and TRBJ1-2; TRBD1 aligns across 7 bases. CDR3 size: 16 residues. CDR1 is ENHRY, CDR2 SYGVKD, per germline. DNA of the CDR3: TGTGCCAGCAGTTACTCGGGCAGGGACAGTGTCTATGGCTACACCTTC. This gives the protein CASSYSGRDSVYGYTF.

In its sample, this clone was seen once. The chain uses TRBV7-6 and TRBJ2-2; tentative D call: TRBD1 (6 bases). Germline CDR1 reads SGHVS; CDR2 reads FNYEAQ. The CDR3 has 17 amino acids. V was pared by 4 bases and J by 4 bases, with 19 bases between. In nucleotides, the CDR3 is TGTGCCAGCAGCTCCCGACCAGACAGGCTAGGCACCGGGGAGCTGTTTTTT. Translated, it gives CASSSRPDRLGTGELFF.

This clone has only one observation. The chain has TRBV19 and TRBJ1-4; 7 bases align to TRBD1. The CDR3 runs 14 residues. J was trimmed by 9 bases and V by 5 bases; bases with no gene match: 9. Germline lookup yields CDR1 LNHDA and CDR2 SQIVND (reference sequence). This chain's CDR3 is CASSLGQPAQKLFF. CDR3 coding DNA: TGTGCCAGTAGTTTGGGACAGCCAGCTCAAAAACTGTTTTTT.

This clone occurred a few times. The chain carries TRBV11-2 and TRBJ2-3, with 9 positions matching TRBD2. The CDR3 is 17 amino acids. The germline CDR1 and CDR2 sequences are SGHAT and FQNNGV. Germline trimming cut 1 base from V and 4 bases from J; bases unmatched to any gene: 9. The CDR3 nucleotides are TGTGCCAGCAGCTTAGTTTCTCTAGCGGGGTCCCCAGATACGCAGTATTTT. It yields the protein CASSLVSLAGSPDTQYF. Looking up the rest from reference TRBV11-2 and TRBJ2-3 gives the full variable domain: EAGVAQSPRYKIIEKRQSVAFWCNPISGHATLYWYQQILGQGPKLLIQFQNNGVVDDSQLPKDRFSAERLKGVDSTLKIQPAKLEDSAVYLCASSLVSLAGSPDTQYFGPGTRLTVL.

CDR3: CASRGQGAHPLEQYF. DNA for the CDR3: TGTGCCAGCAGGGGACAGGGGGCTCATCCCCTCGAGCAGTACTTC. The V and J genes are TRBV6-6 and TRBJ2-7; 12 nucleotides match TRBD1. This CDR3 spans 15 amino acids. The germline CDR1 and CDR2 sequences are MNHNY and SVGAGI (reference sequence). Trimming removed 6 bases from V and 6 bases from J; junction bases left unmatched: 9.

CDR3 in amino acids: CASSLVSGGQETQYF. In DNA form, the CDR3 reads TGTGCCAGCTCACTGGTTAGCGGGGGACAAGAGACCCAGTACTTC. The chain joins TRBV18 to TRBJ2-5, with 9 bases lining up with TRBD2. With V trimmed by 4 bases and J by 2 bases, 5 bases remained unmatched. Per the germline V gene, CDR1 is KGHSH and CDR2 is LQKENI. The CDR3 is 15 amino acids.

This chain uses TRBV7-2 with TRBJ2-7; 13 positions match TRBD2. The V and J ends lost 0 bases and 2 bases, in that order; junction bases with no gene match: 4. Germline CDR1 SGHTA, CDR2 FQGNSA. The CDR3 sequence is 17 residues long. The CDR3 loop reads CASSLAGGLAGPYEQYF. CDR3 sequence (DNA): TGTGCCAGCAGCTTAGCCGGGGGACTAGCGGGACCCTACGAGCAGTACTTC.

This chain connects TRBV30 to TRBJ2-5; 8 bases map to TRBD1. The DNA end is a closer match to TRBJ2-7, so the J assignment may be wrong. The germline V gene encodes CDR1 GTSNPN and CDR2 SVGIG (reference sequence). This CDR3 has 12 residues. The CDR3 is CAWSGTGYEQYF. The CDR3 DNA reads TGTGCCTGGAGTGGGACAGGGTACGAGCAGTACTTC.

This chain connects TRBV18 to TRBJ1-2, with 7 positions matching TRBD1. Germline CDR1 and CDR2: KGHSH and LQKENI. This CDR3 region has 14 residues. Unmatched junction bases numbered 6, after V lost 1 base and J lost 7 bases. Written as DNA, the CDR3 is TGTGCCAGCTCACCACAGGGGGCTAGAGGTGGCTACACCTTC. It specifies CASSPQGARGGYTF.

The rearrangement uses TRBV19 and TRBJ1-2, with TRBD1 matching 7 bases. V dropped 3 bases and J dropped 4; count of bases not matched to a gene: 2. CDR3 length equals 13 residues. Germline CDR1 LNHDA, CDR2 SQIVND (reference sequence). The CDR3 region is CASSMTGIYGYTF. CDR3 nucleotide sequence: TGTGCCAGTAGTATGACAGGGATCTATGGCTACACCTTC.

The chain's CDR3 is CASSFGWGQASKAFF. CDR3 nucleotides: TGTGCCAGCAGCTTTGGTTGGGGACAGGCATCAAAAGCTTTCTTT. This chain connects TRBV5-4 to TRBJ1-1; 8 bases agree with TRBD1. Losses at the gene ends were 2 bases for V and 9 bases for J; bases not matched to a gene: 12. The CDR3 is made up of 15 amino acids. CDR1 and CDR2 from the germline V gene are SGHNT and YYREEE (reference sequence). Based on the CDR3 plus reference TRBV5-4 and TRBJ1-1, the full variable domain is ETGVTQSPTHLIKTRGQQVTLRCSSQSGHNTVSWYQQALGQGPQFIFQYYREEENGRGNFPPRFSGLQFPNYSSELNVNALELDDSALYLCASSFGWGQASKAFFGQGTRLTVV.

The V call is TRBV5-1, the J call TRBJ1-3, with a weak D call TRBD1 (6 bases). This CDR3 has 16 residues. Per the germline V gene, CDR1 is SGHRS and CDR2 is YFSETQ. V was cut by 0 bases and J by 0 bases, with 10 bases left in between. The CDR3 loop reads CASSLAGRGSGNTIYF. CDR3 nucleotide sequence: TGCGCCAGCAGCTTGGCCGGCAGGGGCTCTGGAAACACCATATATTTT.

The genes are TRBV7-9 and TRBJ2-5; 7 positions agree with TRBD1. Germline V gene lookup returns CDR1 SEHNR and CDR2 FQNEAQ (reference sequence). V dropped 5 bases and J dropped 3; count of bases not matched to a gene: 15. The CDR3 spans 17 residues. The CDR3 is CASSPPVPRDSKETQYF. In DNA, the CDR3 is TGTGCCAGCAGCCCCCCCGTCCCCAGGGACAGCAAAGAGACCCAGTACTTC.

This chain joins TRBV19 and TRBJ1-5; tentatively, D is TRBD1 (5 bases). Germline V gene lookup returns CDR1 LNHDA and CDR2 SQIVND (reference sequence). The V end lost 5 bases, the J end lost 7 bases, and 18 bases lay between the germline ends. The CDR3 extends over 15 amino acids. The CDR3 DNA reads as TGTGCCAGTAGTGACGATGGGGGGGGTAGGCAGCCCCAGCATTTT. This sequence encodes CASSDDGGGRQPQHF.

The chain carries TRBV19 and TRBJ1-1; no firm D call. The CDR3 is 14 amino acids. V was pared by 7 bases and J by 7 bases, with 19 bases between. Germline V gives CDR1 LNHDA, CDR2 SQIVND (reference sequence). CDR3 residues: CASTSFNHRGEAFF. DNA for the CDR3: TGTGCCAGTACTAGCTTCAACCATCGCGGTGAAGCTTTCTTT.